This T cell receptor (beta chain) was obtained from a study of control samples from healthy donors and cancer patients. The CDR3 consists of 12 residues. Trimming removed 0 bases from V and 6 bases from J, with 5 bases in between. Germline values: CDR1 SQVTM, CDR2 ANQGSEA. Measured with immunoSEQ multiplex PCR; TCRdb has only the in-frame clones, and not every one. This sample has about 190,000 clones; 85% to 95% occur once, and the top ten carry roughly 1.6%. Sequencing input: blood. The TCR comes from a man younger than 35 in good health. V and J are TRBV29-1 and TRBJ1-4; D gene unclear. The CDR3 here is CSVEEAYEKLFF. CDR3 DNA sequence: TGCAGCGTTGAAGAGGCATATGAAAAACTGTTTTTT. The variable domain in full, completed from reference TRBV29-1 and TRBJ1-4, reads SAVISQKPSRDICQRGTSLTIQCQVDSQVTMMFWYRQQPGQSLTLIATANQGSEATYESGFVIDKFPISRPNLTFSTLTVSNMSPEDSSIYLCSVEEAYEKLFFGSGTQLSVL.